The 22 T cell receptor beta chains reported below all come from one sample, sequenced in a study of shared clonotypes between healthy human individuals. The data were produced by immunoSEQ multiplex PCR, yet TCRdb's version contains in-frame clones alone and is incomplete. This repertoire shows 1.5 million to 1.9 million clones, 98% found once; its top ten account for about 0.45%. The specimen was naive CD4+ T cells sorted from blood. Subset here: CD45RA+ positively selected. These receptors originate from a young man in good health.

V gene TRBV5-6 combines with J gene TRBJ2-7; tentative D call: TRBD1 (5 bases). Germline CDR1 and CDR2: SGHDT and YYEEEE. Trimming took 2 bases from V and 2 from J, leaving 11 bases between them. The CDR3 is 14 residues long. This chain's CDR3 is CASSLQALTYEQYF. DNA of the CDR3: TGTGCCAGCAGCTTACAGGCCCTAACCTACGAGCAGTACTTC.

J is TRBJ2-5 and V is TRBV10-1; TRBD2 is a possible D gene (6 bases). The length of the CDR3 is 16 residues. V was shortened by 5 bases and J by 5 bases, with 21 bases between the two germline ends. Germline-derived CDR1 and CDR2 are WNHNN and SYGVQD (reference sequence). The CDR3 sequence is CASSYAGSGEFETQYF. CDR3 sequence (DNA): TGCGCCAGCAGTTACGCCGGGAGCGGAGAGTTCGAGACCCAGTACTTC.

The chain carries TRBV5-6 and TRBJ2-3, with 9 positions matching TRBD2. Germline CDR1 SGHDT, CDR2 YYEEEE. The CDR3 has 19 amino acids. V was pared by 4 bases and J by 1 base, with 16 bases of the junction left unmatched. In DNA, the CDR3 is TGTGCCAGCAGCCTTCTGGGACTAGCCCCTATAGTGGGCACAGATACGCAGTATTTT. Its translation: CASSLLGLAPIVGTDTQYF.

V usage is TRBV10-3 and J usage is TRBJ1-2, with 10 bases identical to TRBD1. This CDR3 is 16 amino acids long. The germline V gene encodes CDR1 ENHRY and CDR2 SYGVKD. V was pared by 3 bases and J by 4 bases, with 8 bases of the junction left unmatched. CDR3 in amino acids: CAISESGTGDPYGYTF. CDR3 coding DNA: TGTGCCATCAGTGAATCCGGGACAGGGGACCCCTATGGCTACACCTTC.

CDR3 in amino acids: CASDQGAGEQFF. CDR3 nucleotide sequence: TGTGCCAGTGATCAGGGGGCAGGGGAGCAGTTCTTC. This sequence joins TRBV19 and TRBJ2-1, with 8 bases aligning to TRBD1. The V gene end was trimmed by 8 bases and the J gene end by 10 bases; junction bases not matched to a gene: 7. The CDR3 totals 12 residues. Germline-derived CDR1 and CDR2 are LNHDA and SQIVND (reference sequence). The full variable domain, completed using reference TRBV19 and TRBJ2-1, is DGGITQSPKYLFRKEGQNVTLSCEQNLNHDAMYWYRQDPGQGLRLIYYSQIVNDFQKGDIAEGYSVSREKKESFPLTVTSAQKNPTAFYLCASDQGAGEQFFGPGTRLTVL.

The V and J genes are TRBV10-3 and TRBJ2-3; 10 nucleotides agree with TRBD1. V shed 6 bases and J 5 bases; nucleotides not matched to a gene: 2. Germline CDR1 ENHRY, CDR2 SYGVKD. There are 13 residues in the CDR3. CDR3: CAISGQGGDTQYF. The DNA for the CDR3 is TGTGCCATCAGCGGACAGGGGGGAGATACGCAGTATTTT.

CDR3 in DNA: TGTGCCAGCAGCGAAGCGACAGGGGCTGATGAAAAACTGTTTTTT. Its protein is CASSEATGADEKLFF. V and J are TRBV9 and TRBJ1-4, with 8 bases that match TRBD1. Germline CDR1 SGDLS, CDR2 YYNGEE. V shed 3 bases, J shed 6 bases, and the junction held 7 bases outside the gene matches. The CDR3 covers 15 residues.

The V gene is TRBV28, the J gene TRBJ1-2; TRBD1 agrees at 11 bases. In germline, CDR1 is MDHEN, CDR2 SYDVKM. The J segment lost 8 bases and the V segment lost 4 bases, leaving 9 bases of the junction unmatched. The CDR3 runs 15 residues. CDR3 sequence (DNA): TGTGCCAGCAGTTCCAATGGACAGGGGGCGCGGGGCTACACCTTC. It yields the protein CASSSNGQGARGYTF.

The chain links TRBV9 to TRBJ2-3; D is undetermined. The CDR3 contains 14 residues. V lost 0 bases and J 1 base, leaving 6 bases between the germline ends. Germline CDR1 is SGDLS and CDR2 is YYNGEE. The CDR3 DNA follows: TGTGCCAGCAGCGTAGGCAGGCGCACAGATACGCAGTATTTT. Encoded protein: CASSVGRRTDTQYF.

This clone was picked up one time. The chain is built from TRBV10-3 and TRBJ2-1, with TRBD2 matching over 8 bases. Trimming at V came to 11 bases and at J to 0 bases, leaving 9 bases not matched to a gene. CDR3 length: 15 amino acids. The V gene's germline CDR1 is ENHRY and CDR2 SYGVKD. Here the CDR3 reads CALAERESSYNEQFF. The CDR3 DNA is TGTGCCCTCGCCGAGCGGGAGAGCTCCTACAATGAGCAGTTCTTC.

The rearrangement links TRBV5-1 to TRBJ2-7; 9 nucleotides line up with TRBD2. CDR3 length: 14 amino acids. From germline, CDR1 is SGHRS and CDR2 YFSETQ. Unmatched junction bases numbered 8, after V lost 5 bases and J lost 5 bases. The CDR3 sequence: CASRGVAGDDEQYF. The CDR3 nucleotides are TGCGCCAGCAGGGGCGTAGCGGGAGACGACGAGCAGTACTTC.

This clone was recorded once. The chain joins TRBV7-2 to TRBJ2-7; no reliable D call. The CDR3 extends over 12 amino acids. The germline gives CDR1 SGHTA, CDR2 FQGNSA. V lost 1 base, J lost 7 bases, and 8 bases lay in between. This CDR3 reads CASSLDTSEQYF. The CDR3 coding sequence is TGTGCCAGCAGCTTAGACACCTCTGAGCAGTACTTC.

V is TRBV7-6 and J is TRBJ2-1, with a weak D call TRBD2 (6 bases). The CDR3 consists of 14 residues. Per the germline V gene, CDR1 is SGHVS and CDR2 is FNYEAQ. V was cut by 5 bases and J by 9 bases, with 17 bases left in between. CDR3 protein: CASSPGRRTTEQFF. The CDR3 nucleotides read TGTGCCAGCAGCCCGGGGAGGAGGACCACTGAGCAGTTCTTC.

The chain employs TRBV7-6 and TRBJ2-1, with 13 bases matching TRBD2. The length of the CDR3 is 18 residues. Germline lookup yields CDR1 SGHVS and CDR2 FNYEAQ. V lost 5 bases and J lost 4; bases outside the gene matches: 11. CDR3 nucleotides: TGTGCCAGCAGCCTCCGGACTAGCGGGAGCGGGGGTTACAATGAGCAGTTCTTC. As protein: CASSLRTSGSGGYNEQFF.

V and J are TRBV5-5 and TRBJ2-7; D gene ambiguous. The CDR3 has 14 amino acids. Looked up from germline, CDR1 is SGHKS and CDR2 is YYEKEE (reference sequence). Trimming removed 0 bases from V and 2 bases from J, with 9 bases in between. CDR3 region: CASSLGAQPYEQYF. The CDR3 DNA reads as TGTGCCAGCAGCTTGGGGGCGCAACCCTACGAGCAGTACTTC.

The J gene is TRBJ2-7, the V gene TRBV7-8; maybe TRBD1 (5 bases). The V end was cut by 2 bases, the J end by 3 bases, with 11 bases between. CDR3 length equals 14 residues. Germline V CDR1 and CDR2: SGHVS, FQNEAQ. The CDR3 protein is CASSLYDRYYEQYF. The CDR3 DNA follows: TGTGCCAGCAGCTTATACGACAGATACTACGAGCAGTACTTC.

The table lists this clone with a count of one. The CDR3 is CASSVIAGASYEQYF. In nucleotides, the CDR3 is TGTGCCAGCAGTGTCATAGCGGGGGCATCGTACGAGCAGTACTTC. The chain has TRBV2 and TRBJ2-7, with 9 bases lining up with TRBD2. Germline CDR1 and CDR2: SNHLY and FYNNEI. The CDR3 loop spans 15 amino acids. Trimming cost V 4 bases and J 4 bases; bases outside gene matches: 8.

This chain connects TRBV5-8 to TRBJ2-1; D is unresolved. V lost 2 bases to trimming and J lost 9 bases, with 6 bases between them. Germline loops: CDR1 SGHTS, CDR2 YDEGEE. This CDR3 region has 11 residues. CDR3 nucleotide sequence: TGTGCCAGCAGCTTTTTTGGTGAGCAGTTCTTC. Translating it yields CASSFFGEQFF. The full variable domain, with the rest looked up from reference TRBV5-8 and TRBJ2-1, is EAGVTQSPTHLIKTRGQQATLRCSPISGHTSVYWYQQALGLGLQFLLWYDEGEERNRGNFPPRFSGRQFPNYSSELNVNALELEDSALYLCASSFFGEQFFGPGTRLTVL.

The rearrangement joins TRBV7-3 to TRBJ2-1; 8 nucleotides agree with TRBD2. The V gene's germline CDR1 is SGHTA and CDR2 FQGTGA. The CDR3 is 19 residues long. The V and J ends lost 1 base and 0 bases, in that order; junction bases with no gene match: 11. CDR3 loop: CASSLNPTSALSSYNEQFF. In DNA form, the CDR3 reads TGTGCCAGCAGCTTAAATCCGACTAGCGCCCTTAGCTCCTACAATGAGCAGTTCTTC.

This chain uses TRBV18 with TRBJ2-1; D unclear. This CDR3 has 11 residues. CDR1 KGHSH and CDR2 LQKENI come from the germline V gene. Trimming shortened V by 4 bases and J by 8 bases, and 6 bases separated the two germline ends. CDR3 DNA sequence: TGTGCCAGCTCACGAAAAGATGAGCAGTTCTTC. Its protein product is CASSRKDEQFF.

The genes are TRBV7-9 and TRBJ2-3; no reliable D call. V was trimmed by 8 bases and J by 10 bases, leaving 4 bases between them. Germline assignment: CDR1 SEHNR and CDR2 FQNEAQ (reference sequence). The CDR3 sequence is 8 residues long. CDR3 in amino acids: CASDSQYF. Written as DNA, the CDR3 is TGTGCCAGCGACTCGCAGTATTTT.

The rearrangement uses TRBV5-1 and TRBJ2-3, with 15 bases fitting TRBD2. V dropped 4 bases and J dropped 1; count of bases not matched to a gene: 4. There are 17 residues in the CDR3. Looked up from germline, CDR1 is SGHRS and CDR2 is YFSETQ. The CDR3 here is CASSPGTSGRRTDTQYF. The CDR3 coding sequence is TGCGCCAGCAGCCCAGGGACTAGCGGGAGGCGCACAGATACGCAGTATTTT.